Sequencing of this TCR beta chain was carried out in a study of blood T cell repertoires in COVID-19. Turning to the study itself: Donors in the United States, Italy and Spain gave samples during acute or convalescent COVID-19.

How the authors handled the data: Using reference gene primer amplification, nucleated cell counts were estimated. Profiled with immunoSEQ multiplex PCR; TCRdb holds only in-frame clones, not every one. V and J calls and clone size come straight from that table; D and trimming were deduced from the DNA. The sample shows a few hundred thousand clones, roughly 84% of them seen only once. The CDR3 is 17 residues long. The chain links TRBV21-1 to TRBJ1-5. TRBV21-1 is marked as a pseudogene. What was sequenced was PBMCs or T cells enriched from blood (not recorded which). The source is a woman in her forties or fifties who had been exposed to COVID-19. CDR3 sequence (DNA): TGTGCCAGCAGCAATAGGCCCGTGGAGAATAGCAATCAGCCCCAGCATTTT. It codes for CASSNRPVENSNQPQHF.